This TCR beta chain was recovered during a study of blood T cell repertoires in COVID-19 (dated by TCRdb to the early 2020s). The study in broad terms: Samples from collaborators originated in the United States, Italy and Spain and spanned both the acute and convalescent phases of COVID-19. Where available, HLA class I and class II types were obtained from metadata supplied by the sample provider rather than from assay-based typing. The material from the prospective study consisted of cDNA or gDNA derived from T cells, B-cell-depleted T cells, or PBMCs. Samples came from the ongoing ImmuneRACE study (first 160 participants) plus 1,254 subjects from 6 global collaborators. The dataset comprised deeply sampled blood TCRbeta repertoires from subjects exposed to, actively infected with, or recovered from COVID-19. A de-identified subject ID, COVID-19 status, age in years and sex were almost always included in the sample metadata. The repertoires were made available in a free public database intended to serve as a resource for research on the immune response to SARS-CoV-2.

TCRbeta CDR3 regions were amplified from genomic DNA by means of the immunoSEQ Assay, a bias-controlled multiplex PCR. Per the source publication's procedure: The number of nucleated cells in each sample was estimated by amplification of reference gene primers within the assay. Sequence reads were collapsed and filtered to measure the absolute abundance of every unique TCRbeta CDR3 rearrangement. For each sample, productive Simpson clonality was calculated as the square root of Simpson's diversity index over productive rearrangements. The source is immuneACCESS, and TCRdb retained only in-frame sequences with V and J called. Part of the clones is not carried over; for the studies checked, unresolved V genes explain less than half of this, and the remainder is unexplained. That table supplies the V and J calls and clone size; D and trimming were determined from the DNA. The sample records about 130,000 clones, approximately 90% of which are singletons. The ten top clones hold about 4.1% of the sample.

From the germline V gene, CDR1 is MGHRA and CDR2 is YSYEKL. Trimming at the junction amounts to 0 bases on V and 2 bases on J, and the germline ends lie 10 bases apart. The CDR3 numbers 15 residues from cysteine through phenylalanine. Only the CDR3 part of the read is kept: 45 bases, read in frame from the first base. One collaborating source in Seattle enrolled patients during active infection and followed them longitudinally through the course of disease. Collaborating institutions collected whole blood in K2EDTA tubes following their own protocols. For TCRbeta analysis, collaborators shipped samples in one of three forms: frozen whole blood, isolated PBMCs, or DNA extracted from either of those sample types. What the research found in general, with its limitations: The amount of clinical and demographic metadata varied by source and participant and was provided uncurated.

This clone appeared once. The specificity of this receptor is unknown. Base-call qualities are not available, and no considerably larger clone is one nucleotide away. Sequencing was carried out using peripheral blood. The chain joins TRBV4-1 to TRBJ1-2; a tentative D call is TRBD1 (5 bases match). This TCR derives from a man in his sixties with COVID-19, enrolled during active disease. CDR3 protein: CASSQDGAGNYGYTF. Here is the DNA: TGCGCCAGCAGCCAAGATGGGGCGGGGAACTATGGCTACACCTTC.